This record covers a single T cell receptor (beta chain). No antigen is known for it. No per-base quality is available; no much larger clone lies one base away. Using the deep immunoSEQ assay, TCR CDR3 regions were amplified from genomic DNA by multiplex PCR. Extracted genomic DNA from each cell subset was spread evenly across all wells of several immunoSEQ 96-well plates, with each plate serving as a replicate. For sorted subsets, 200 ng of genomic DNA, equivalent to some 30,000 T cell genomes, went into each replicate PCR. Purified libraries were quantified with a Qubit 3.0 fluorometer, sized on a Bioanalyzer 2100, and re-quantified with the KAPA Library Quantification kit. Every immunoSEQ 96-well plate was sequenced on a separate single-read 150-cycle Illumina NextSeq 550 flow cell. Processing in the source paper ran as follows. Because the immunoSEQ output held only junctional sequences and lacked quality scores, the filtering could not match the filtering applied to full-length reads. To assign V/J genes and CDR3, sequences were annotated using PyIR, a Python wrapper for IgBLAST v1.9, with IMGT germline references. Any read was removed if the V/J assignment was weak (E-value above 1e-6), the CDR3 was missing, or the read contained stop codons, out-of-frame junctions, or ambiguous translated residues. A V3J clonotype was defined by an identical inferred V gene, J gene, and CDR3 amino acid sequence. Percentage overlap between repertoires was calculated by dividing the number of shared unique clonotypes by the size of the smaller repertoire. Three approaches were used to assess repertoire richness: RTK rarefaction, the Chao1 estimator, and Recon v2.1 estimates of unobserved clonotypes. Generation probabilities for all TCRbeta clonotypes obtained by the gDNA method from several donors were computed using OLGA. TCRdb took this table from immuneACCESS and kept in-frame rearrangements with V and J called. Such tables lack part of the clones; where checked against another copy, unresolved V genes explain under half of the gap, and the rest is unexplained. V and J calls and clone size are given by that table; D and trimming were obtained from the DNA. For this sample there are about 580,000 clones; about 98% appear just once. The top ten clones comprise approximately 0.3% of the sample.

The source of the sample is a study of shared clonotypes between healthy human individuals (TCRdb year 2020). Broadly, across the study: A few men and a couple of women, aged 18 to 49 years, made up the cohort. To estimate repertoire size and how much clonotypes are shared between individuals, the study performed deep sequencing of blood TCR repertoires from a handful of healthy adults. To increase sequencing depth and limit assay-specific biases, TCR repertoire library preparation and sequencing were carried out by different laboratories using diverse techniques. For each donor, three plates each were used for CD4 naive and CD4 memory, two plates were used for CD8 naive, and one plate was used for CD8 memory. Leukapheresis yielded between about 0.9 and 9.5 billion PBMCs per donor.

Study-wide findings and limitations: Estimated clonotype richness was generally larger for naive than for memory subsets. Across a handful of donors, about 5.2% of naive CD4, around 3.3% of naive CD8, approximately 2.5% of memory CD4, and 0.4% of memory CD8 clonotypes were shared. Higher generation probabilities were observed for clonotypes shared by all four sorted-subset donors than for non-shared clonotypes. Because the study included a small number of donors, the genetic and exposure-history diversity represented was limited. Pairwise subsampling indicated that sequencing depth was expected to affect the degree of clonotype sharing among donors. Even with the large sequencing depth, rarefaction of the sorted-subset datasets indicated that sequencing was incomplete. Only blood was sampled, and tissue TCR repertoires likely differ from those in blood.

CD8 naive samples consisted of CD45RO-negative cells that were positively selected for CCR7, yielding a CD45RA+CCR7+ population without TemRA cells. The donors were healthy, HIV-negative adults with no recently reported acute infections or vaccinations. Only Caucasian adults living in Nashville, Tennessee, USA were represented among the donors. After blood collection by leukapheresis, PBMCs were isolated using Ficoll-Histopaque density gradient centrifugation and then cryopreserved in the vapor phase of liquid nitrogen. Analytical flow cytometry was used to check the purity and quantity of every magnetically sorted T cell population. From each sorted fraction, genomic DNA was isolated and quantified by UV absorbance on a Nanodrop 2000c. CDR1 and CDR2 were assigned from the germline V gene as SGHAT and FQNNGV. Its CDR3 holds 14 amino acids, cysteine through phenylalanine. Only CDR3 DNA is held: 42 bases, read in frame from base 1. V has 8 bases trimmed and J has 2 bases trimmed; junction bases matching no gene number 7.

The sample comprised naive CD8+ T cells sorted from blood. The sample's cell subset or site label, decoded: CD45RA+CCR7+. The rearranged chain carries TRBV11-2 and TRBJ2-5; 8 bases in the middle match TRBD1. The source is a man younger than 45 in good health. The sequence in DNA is TGTGCCAGCGGGACTTGGGACAGGCAAGAGACCCAGTACTTC. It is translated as CASGTWDRQETQYF.